This TCR beta chain was captured in a study of cytomegalovirus exposure and HLA in healthy donors. Study-wide results and limits: Apart from CMV serostatus, no immune exposure information was available. CMV antigen specificity of a few CMV-associated chains was confirmed in vitro. Diagnosis of cytomegalovirus status made by the classifier reportedly showed high specificity and sensitivity. The study flagged approximately 180 TCR beta chains as cytomegalovirus-associated.

This clone occurred once. The target antigen is unknown. Amplification used 60 Vbeta primers and 13 Jbeta primers. Sequencing used immunoSEQ multiplex PCR; TCRdb keeps in-frame clones, though not all of them. Of 100,000 to 150,000 clones listed, approximately 75% are singletons. CDR3 length equals 13 residues. Germline CDR1 reads SGHVS; CDR2 reads FQNEAQ. V dropped 10 bases and J dropped 7 bases, with 16 bases sitting between them. The chain is built from TRBV7-8 and TRBJ1-4, with a tentative D call TRBD1 (5 bases). The receptor's source is a woman aged 45-60 years in good health and CMV-seronegative. Sequenced input: PBMCs. In nucleotides, the CDR3 is TGTGCCACTGGCCGGGGGGGGTTTGAAAAACTGTTTTTT. Its protein is CATGRGGFEKLFF.